These 19 T cell receptor beta chains were sequenced from one sample in a study of blood T cell repertoires in COVID-19. Sequenced by immunoSEQ multiplex PCR; TCRdb stores in-frame clones only, minus some. The table includes roughly 220,000 clones, around 89% detected once. The specimen was PBMCs or T cells enriched from blood (not recorded which). All receptors come from a woman aged 25 to 45 who had recovered from COVID-19.

V is TRBV14 and J is TRBJ2-7, with D perhaps TRBD1 (6 bases). The germline CDR1 and CDR2 sequences are SGHDN and FVKESK. The CDR3 loop spans 13 amino acids. Trimming stripped 4 bases from V and 3 bases from J, with 10 bases between. CDR3 bases: TGTGCCAGCAGCCTGACAGGTAACTACGAGCAGTACTTC. This gives the protein CASSLTGNYEQYF.

The J gene is TRBJ1-1, the V gene TRBV7-2; the D is unclear. CDR1 and CDR2 (germline): SGHTA, FQGNSA. V lost 1 base and J lost 3, with 12 bases in between. There are 15 residues in the CDR3. DNA of the CDR3: TGTGCCAGCAGCTTAGAGTCGGGGAGTGACACTGAAGCTTTCTTT. Its translation is CASSLESGSDTEAFF.

V usage is TRBV5-6 and J usage is TRBJ2-7, with 9 nucleotides matching TRBD1. There are 15 residues in the CDR3. V dropped 0 bases and J dropped 2; count of bases not matched to a gene: 3. Germline-derived CDR1 and CDR2 are SGHDT and YYEEEE. As DNA, the CDR3 is TGTGCCAGCAGCTTGGGGACAGGGGCAGCCTACGAGCAGTACTTC. Its protein product is CASSLGTGAAYEQYF.

This clone was detected a few times. The same CDR3 also results from other DNA sequences found in this sample. J is TRBJ1-1 and V is TRBV7-2; D possibly corresponds to TRBD1 (5 bases). CDR1 is SGHTA, CDR2 FQGNSA, per germline. V lost 1 base, J lost 1 base, and 7 bases lay in between. This CDR3 region has 14 residues. The CDR3 loop is CASSLEGENTEAFF. The CDR3 bases are TGTGCCAGCAGCTTAGAAGGGGAGAACACTGAAGCTTTCTTT.

The chain joins TRBV5-1 to TRBJ1-1; a weak D match, TRBD1 (6 bases). Trimming removed 9 bases at V and 1 base at J, with 10 bases between. The V gene's germline CDR1 is SGHRS and CDR2 YFSETQ. CDR3 length equals 12 residues. CDR3 amino acids: CATRGGNTEAFF. As DNA, the CDR3 is TGCGCCACCAGAGGGGGGAACACTGAAGCTTTCTTT.

V is TRBV9 and J is TRBJ2-5; TRBD2 matches at 13 bases. V gave up 4 bases and J gave up 3 bases; unmatched junction bases: 3. The CDR3 sequence is 15 residues long. Germline CDR1 SGDLS, CDR2 YYNGEE. The CDR3 here is CASSTSGGAEETQYF. In DNA, the CDR3 is TGTGCCAGCAGCACTAGCGGGGGGGCCGAAGAGACCCAGTACTTC.

Regarding this clone: Germline and junction disagree at one end, which may indicate a read error. This sequence joins TRBV29-1 and TRBJ1-5, with 7 positions matching TRBD1. From germline, CDR1 is SQVTM and CDR2 ANQGSEA. The CDR3 length is 14 residues. The CDR3 DNA follows: TGCAGCGTTAAACAGGGGTATAGCGATCAGCCCCAGCATTTT. Amino acid sequence: CSVKQGYSDQPQHF.

V usage is TRBV19 and J usage is TRBJ1-1, with D possibly matching TRBD1 (5 bases). The V and J ends lost 6 bases and 2 bases respectively, with 13 bases between them. Germline V gives CDR1 LNHDA, CDR2 SQIVND (reference sequence). The CDR3 consists of 14 residues. The CDR3 nucleotides read TGTGCCAGTAGGACCAGGGCGGGAAACACTGAAGCTTTCTTT. This gives the protein CASRTRAGNTEAFF.

The rearrangement links TRBV7-3 to TRBJ2-1, with 10 bases aligning to TRBD2. Germline V gene data show CDR1 as SGHTA and CDR2 as FQGTGA. CDR3 length: 17 residues. V was pared by 3 bases and J by 5 bases, with 10 bases of the junction left unmatched. The CDR3 nucleotides read TGTGCCAGCAGCTTGGTAGCGGGGGGCCCTATTGACAATGAGCAGTTCTTC. This translates into CASSLVAGGPIDNEQFF. Together with reference TRBV7-3 and TRBJ2-1, the CDR3 gives the full variable domain: GAGVSQTPSNKVTEKGKYVELRCDPISGHTALYWYRQSLGQGPEFLIYFQGTGAADDSGLPNDRFFAVRPEGSVSTLKIQRTERGDSAVYLCASSLVAGGPIDNEQFFGPGTRLTVL.

The genes are TRBV7-9 and TRBJ2-5; 9 bases line up with TRBD1. Losses at the gene ends were 3 bases for V and 5 bases for J; bases not matched to a gene: 10. The CDR3 loop spans 16 amino acids. Germline V gene data show CDR1 as SEHNR and CDR2 as FQNEAQ (reference sequence). The CDR3 bases are TGTGCCAGCAGCTTCGGACAGGGGAAAACGGGGGAGACCCAGTACTTC. Residues: CASSFGQGKTGETQYF.

This sequence joins TRBV2 and TRBJ1-1, with D possibly matching TRBD1 (5 bases). This CDR3 has 13 residues. Germline CDR1 reads SNHLY; CDR2 reads FYNNEI. The V end was cut by 5 bases, the J end by 6 bases, with 13 bases between. The CDR3 spells CASSLEGWAEAFF. CDR3 DNA: TGTGCCAGCAGTTTGGAGGGGTGGGCTGAAGCTTTCTTT.

The chain is built from TRBV18 and TRBJ1-1; D remains unclear. Looked up from germline, CDR1 is KGHSH and CDR2 is LQKENI. The CDR3 contains 14 residues. Trimming left V 6 bases short and J 1 base short, with 12 bases between. CDR3 sequence (DNA): TGTGCCAGCTCTATACGAGAGGAGAACACTGAAGCTTTCTTT. Translating gives CASSIREENTEAFF.

The count of this clone is one. The genes are TRBV19 and TRBJ1-5, with 9 bases lining up with TRBD1. The V gene's germline CDR1 is LNHDA and CDR2 SQIVND (reference sequence). The CDR3 is 16 residues long. V shed 7 bases and J 6 bases; nucleotides not matched to a gene: 13. CDR3 residues: CASNRDRDRPTQPQHF. In DNA, the CDR3 is TGTGCCAGTAACCGGGACAGGGATCGGCCAACTCAGCCCCAGCATTTT.

The V and J genes are TRBV3-1 (or the pseudogene TRBV3-2) and TRBJ2-5, with 7 bases fitting TRBD2. CDR1 and CDR2 from the germline V gene are LGHDT and YNNKEL (reference sequence). J lost 1 base, V lost 7 bases, and 3 bases had no gene match. The CDR3 has 13 residues. This chain's CDR3 is CASTWGGQETQYF. As DNA, the CDR3 is TGTGCCAGCACTTGGGGGGGCCAAGAGACCCAGTACTTC.

V and J are TRBV10-3 and TRBJ2-3, with a possible D match to TRBD2 (5 bases). The CDR3 has 14 residues. V was pared by 3 bases and J by 2 bases, with 9 bases between. Germline-derived CDR1 and CDR2 are ENHRY and SYGVKD. The CDR3 protein is CAISDGLATDTQYF. The DNA for the CDR3 is TGTGCCATCAGTGACGGGCTAGCCACAGATACGCAGTATTTT.

The chain links TRBV27 to TRBJ1-5, with D hard to call. Trimming stripped 9 bases from V and 5 bases from J, with 5 bases between. This CDR3 has 10 residues. CDR1 MNHEY and CDR2 SMNVEV come from the germline V gene (reference sequence). The CDR3 DNA reads as TGTGCCAGTGGCTATCAGCCCCAGCATTTT. Its translation: CASGYQPQHF.

J is TRBJ1-5 and V is TRBV6-5; maybe TRBD1 (5 bases). CDR1 is MNHEY, CDR2 SVGAGI, per germline. With 7 bases removed from V and 3 bases from J, the gap between germline ends came to 16 bases. The CDR3 spans 15 residues. The CDR3 loop is CASTSLQGINQPQHF. CDR3 bases: TGTGCCAGCACATCTCTCCAGGGTATCAATCAGCCCCAGCATTTT.

The rearrangement uses TRBV3-1 (or the pseudogene TRBV3-2) and TRBJ2-1; D gene uncertain. Looked up from germline, CDR1 is LGHDT and CDR2 is YNNKEL (reference sequence). The CDR3 extends over 13 amino acids. V dropped 0 bases and J dropped 6 bases, with 6 bases sitting between them. The CDR3 nucleotides read TGTGCCAGCAGCCAAGAGAGTCGCAATGAGCAGTTCTTC. This sequence encodes CASSQESRNEQFF.

This chain connects TRBV27 to TRBJ1-6; D gene unclear. CDR1 MNHEY and CDR2 SMNVEV come from the germline V gene (reference sequence). Between the trimmed V and J ends, which lost 6 bases and 1 base, there was a span of 13 bases. This CDR3 contains 16 residues. Here the CDR3 DNA reads TGTGCCAGCAGCCAGTTAAGAGGGTCCTATAATTCACCCCTCCACTTT. Encoded protein: CASSQLRGSYNSPLHF.